The clone carrying this T cell receptor beta chain occurred a few times. Antigen: not known. Mouse germline and gene names are used. The data derive from a study of CD8+ T cells in alopecia areata. Study-level background: Donor skin was harvested from roughly 6-12-month-old C3H/HeJ mice with spontaneous alopecia and grafted onto approximately 7-11-week-old female C3H/HeJ recipients.

As the sequencing template, cDNA was produced by extracting RNA and reverse transcribing it. Generated by immunoSEQ multiplex PCR, the TCRdb table keeps only in-frame clones and is missing some. The sample has roughly 120,000 clones, none seen only once. General observations from the study: Normal scalp had lower clonality than lesional scalp, with alopecia totalis/universalis lesions showing this most strongly. Besides other cells, scalp samples also yield sequences of resident alphabeta T cells from normal skin. Among patients, TCR sharing was less clear than in mice, a difference possibly due in part to HLA diversity in the patient population.

Material for sequencing was lesional skin. This TCR was recovered from a C3H/HeJ mouse with alopecia areata. The strain's MHC type: H2-k.

CDR3 amino acids: CTCSPRQIQDTQYF. The DNA read from the CDR3 is TGCACCTGCAGTCCTAGACAGATCCAAGAC. The chain uses TRBV1 and TRBJ2-5; maybe TRBD1 (5 bases). The read terminates 4 residues ahead of where the CDR3 ends, so the germline J gene completes it. This CDR3 has 14 residues. Germline V gene sequence: CDR1 NSQYPW, CDR2 LRSPGD (reference sequence). V was clipped by 5 bases and J by 2 bases, with 11 bases between them.